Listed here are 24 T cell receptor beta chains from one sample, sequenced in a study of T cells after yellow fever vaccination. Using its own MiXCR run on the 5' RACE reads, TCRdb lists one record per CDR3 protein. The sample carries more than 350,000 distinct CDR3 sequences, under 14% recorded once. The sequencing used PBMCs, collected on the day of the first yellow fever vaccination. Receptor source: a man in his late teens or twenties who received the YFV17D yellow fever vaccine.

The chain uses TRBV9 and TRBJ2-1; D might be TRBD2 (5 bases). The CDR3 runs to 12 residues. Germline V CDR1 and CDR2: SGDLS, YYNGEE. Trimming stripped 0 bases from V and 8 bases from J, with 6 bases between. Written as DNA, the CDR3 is TGTGCCAGCAGCGTAGCGGAGGATGAGCAGTTCTTC. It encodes CASSVAEDEQFF.

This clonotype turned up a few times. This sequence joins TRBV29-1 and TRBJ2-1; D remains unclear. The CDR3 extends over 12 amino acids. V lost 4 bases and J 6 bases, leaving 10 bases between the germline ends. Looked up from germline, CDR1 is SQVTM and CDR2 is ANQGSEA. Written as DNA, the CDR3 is TGCAGCGTTGCCCCAAATGGCAATGAGCAGTTCTTC. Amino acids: CSVAPNGNEQFF.

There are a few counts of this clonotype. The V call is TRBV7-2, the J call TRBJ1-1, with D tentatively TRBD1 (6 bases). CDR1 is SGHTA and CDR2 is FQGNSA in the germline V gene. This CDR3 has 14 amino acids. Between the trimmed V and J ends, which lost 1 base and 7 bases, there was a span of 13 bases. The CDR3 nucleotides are TGTGCCAGCAGCTTAGGGGGGGGGCGGGGTGAAGCTTTCTTT. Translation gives CASSLGGGRGEAFF.

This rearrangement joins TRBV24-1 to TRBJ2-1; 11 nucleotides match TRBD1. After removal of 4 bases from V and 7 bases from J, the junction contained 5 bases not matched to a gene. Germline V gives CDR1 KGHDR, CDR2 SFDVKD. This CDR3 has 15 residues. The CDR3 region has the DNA TGTGCCACCAGTGAGTCCGGGACAGGGGGAAATGAGCAGTTCTTC. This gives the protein CATSESGTGGNEQFF.

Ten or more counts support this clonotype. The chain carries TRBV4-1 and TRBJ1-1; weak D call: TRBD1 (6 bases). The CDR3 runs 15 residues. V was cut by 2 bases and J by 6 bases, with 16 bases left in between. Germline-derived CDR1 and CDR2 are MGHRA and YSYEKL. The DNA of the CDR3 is TGCGCCAGCAGCCAAATCGTACAGGGTGTACCTGAAGCTTTCTTT. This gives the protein CASSQIVQGVPEAFF.

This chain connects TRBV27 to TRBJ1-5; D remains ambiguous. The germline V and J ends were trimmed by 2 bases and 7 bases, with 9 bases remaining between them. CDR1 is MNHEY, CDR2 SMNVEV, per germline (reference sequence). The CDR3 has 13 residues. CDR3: CASSLRVGQPQHF. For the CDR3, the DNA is TGTGCCAGCAGTTTACGGGTAGGCCAGCCCCAGCATTTT.

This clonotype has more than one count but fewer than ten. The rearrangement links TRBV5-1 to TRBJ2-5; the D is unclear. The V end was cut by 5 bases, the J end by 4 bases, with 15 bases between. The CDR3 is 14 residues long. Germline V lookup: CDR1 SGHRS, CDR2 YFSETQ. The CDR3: CASRRESVGETQYF. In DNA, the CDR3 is TGCGCCAGCAGAAGGGAATCGGTTGGAGAGACCCAGTACTTC.

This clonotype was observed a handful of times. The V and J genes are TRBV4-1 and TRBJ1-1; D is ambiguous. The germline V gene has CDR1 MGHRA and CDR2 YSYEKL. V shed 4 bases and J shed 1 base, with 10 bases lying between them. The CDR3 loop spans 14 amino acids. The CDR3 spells CASSPLNSNTEAFF. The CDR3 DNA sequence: TGCGCCAGCAGCCCTCTTAACTCGAACACTGAAGCTTTCTTT.

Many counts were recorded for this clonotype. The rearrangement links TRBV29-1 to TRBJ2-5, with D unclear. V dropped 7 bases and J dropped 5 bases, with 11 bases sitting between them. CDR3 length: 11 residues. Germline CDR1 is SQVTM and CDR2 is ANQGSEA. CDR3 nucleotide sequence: TGCAGCGCCGGAGAGGTGGAGACCCAGTACTTC. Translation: CSAGEVETQYF.

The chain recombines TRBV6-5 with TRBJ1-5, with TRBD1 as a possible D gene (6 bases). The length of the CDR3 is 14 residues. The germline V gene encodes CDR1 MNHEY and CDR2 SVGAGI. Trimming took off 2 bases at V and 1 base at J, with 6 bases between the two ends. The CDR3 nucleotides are TGTGCCAGCAGTTACCAGGGGAGCAATCAGCCCCAGCATTTT. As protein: CASSYQGSNQPQHF.

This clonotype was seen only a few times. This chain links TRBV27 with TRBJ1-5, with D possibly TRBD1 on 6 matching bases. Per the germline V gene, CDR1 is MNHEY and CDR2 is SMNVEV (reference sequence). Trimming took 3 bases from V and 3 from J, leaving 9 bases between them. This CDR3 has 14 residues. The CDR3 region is CASSFRGYNQPQHF. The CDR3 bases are TGTGCCAGCAGTTTTAGGGGGTACAATCAGCCCCAGCATTTT.

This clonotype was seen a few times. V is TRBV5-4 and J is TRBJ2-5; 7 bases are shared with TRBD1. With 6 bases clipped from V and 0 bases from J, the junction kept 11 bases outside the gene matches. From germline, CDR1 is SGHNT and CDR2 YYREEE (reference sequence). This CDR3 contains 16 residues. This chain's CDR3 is CASTVTGVGDQETQYF. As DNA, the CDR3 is TGTGCCAGCACCGTAACAGGGGTAGGGGACCAAGAGACCCAGTACTTC.

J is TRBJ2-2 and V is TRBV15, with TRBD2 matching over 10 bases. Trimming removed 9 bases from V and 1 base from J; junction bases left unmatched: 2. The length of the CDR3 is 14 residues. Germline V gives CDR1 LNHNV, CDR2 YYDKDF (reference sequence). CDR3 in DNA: TGTGCCACAAGACTAGCGGGGAACACCGGGGAGCTGTTTTTT. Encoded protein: CATRLAGNTGELFF.

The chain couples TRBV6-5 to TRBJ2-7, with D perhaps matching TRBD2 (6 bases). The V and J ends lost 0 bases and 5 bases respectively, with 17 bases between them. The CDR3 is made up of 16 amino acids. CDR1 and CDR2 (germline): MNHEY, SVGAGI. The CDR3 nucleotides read TGTGCCAGCAGTTACTCGGGGGGATCCCACCGGGACGAGCAGTACTTC. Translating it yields CASSYSGGSHRDEQYF.

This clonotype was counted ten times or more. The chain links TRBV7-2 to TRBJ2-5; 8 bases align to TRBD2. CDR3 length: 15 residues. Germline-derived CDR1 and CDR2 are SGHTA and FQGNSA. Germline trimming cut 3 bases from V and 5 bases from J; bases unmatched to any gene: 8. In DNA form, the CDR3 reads TGTGCCAGCAGCTTTAGCGGGACCATAAGGGAGACCCAGTACTTC. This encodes CASSFSGTIRETQYF.

The DNA of the CDR3 is TGCGCCAGCAGCCAGTGGGACGGGAACTATGGCTACACCTTC. As protein: CASSQWDGNYGYTF. This chain connects TRBV5-1 to TRBJ1-2, with D perhaps TRBD1 (5 bases). V was shortened by 4 bases and J by 2 bases, with 12 bases between the two germline ends. The CDR3 consists of 14 residues. Germline V gene sequence: CDR1 SGHRS, CDR2 YFSETQ.

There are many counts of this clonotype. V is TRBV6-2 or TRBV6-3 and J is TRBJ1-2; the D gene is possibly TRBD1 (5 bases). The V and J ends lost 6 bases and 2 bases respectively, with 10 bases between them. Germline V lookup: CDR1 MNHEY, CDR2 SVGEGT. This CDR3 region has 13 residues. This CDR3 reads CASSPGLNYGYTF. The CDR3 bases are TGTGCCAGCAGCCCGGGACTCAACTATGGCTACACCTTC.

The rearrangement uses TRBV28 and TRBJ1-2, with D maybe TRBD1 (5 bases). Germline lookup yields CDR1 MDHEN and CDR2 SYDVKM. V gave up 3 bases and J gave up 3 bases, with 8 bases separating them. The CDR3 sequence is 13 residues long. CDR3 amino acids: CASSFGGYYGYTF. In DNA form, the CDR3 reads TGTGCCAGCAGTTTCGGGGGTTACTATGGCTACACCTTC.

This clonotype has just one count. CDR3 sequence (DNA): TGCGCCAGCATTACCGGACAGGGGGCCGCCAATGAGCAGTTCTTC. Translation gives CASITGQGAANEQFF. The V call is TRBV10-2, the J call TRBJ2-1; TRBD1 agrees at 11 bases. The CDR3 has 15 amino acids. J gave up 6 bases and V 7 bases, and 8 bases lay outside the gene matches. Germline lookup yields CDR1 WSHSY and CDR2 SAAADI.

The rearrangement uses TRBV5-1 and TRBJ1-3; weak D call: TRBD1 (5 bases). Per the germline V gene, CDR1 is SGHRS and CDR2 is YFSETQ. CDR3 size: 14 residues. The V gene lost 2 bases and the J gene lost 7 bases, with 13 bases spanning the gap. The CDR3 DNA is TGCGCCAGCAGCTTCCTAACCGGGGACAACACCATATATTTT. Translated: CASSFLTGDNTIYF.

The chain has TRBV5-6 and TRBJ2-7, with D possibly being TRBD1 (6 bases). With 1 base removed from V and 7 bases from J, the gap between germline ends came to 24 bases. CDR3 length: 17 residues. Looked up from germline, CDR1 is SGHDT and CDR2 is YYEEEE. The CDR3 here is CASSLFITEQGRWEQYV. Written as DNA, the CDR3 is TGTGCCAGCAGCTTGTTTATTACGGAACAGGGAAGGTGGGAGCAGTACGTC.

CDR3 sequence reads: CASSPPGRRGNEQYF. CDR3 coding DNA: TGTGCCAGCAGTCCCCCAGGGAGGAGAGGGAACGAGCAGTACTTC. V gene TRBV6-2 or TRBV6-3 combines with J gene TRBJ2-7, with D maybe TRBD2 (6 bases). The CDR3 is made up of 15 amino acids. Trimming removed 5 bases at V and 5 bases at J, with 19 bases between. CDR1 is MNHEY, CDR2 SVGEGT, per germline.

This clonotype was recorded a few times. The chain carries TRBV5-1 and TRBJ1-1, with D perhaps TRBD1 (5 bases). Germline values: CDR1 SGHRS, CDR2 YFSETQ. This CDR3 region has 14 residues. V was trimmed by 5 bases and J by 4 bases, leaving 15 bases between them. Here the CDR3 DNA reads TGCGCCAGCAGGAATCAGGGTTCGAGCACTGAAGCTTTCTTT. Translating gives CASRNQGSSTEAFF. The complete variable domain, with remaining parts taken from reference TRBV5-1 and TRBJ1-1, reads KAGVTQTPRYLIKTRGQQVTLSCSPISGHRSVSWYQQTPGQGLQFLFEYFSETQRNKGNFPGRFSGRQFSNSRSEMNVSTLELGDSALYLCASRNQGSSTEAFFGQGTRLTVV.

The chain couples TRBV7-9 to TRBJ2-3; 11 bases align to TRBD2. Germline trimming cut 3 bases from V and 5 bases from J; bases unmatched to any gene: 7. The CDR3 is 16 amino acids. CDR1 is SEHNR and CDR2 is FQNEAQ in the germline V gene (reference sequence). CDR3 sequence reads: CASSFLSGGAGDTQYF. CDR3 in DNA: TGTGCCAGCAGCTTCCTTAGCGGGGGGGCTGGAGATACGCAGTATTTT. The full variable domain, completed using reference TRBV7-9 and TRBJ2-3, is DTGVSQNPRHKITKRGQNVTFRCDPISEHNRLYWYRQTLGQGPEFLTYFQNEAQLEKSRLLSDRFSAERPKGSFSTLEIQRTEQGDSAMYLCASSFLSGGAGDTQYFGPGTRLTVL.